Sequencing of this T cell receptor (beta chain) was carried out in a study of blood T cells in healthy people across ages. Primers used in a second PCR of about 7 to 11 cycles were a sample-barcoded 5' primer and a J-beta primer mix. Tagging of each cDNA molecule was performed by a template-switch adaptor with 12 random nucleotides. Each CDR3 protein gets one entry after TCRdb re-called the 5' RACE reads with MiXCR. The data show some 790,000 distinct CDR3 sequences, with 29% seen just once and around 16% held by the top ten. Study outcomes and limitations: Estimates based on one million T cells were treated as lower bounds. With donor CMV status unknown, expanded clonotype changes were possibly confounded. Per million T cells, the diversity of TCR beta decreased roughly linearly as age advanced.

This CDR3 has 14 amino acids. From germline, CDR1 is SNHLY and CDR2 FYNNEI. A note on this clonotype: The antigen remains undetermined. One end of the junction is discordant with germline, which a read error may explain.

The chain has TRBV2 and TRBJ1-5; D is ambiguous. The TCR sequence derives from a woman aged 80 or over in good health. Sequencing used blood. CDR3 in amino acids: CASNGGNSNRPQHF. The CDR3 bases are TGTGCCAGCAATGGCGGGAATAGCAATCGGCCCCAGCATTTT.